These T cell receptor beta chains were read from a single sample in a study of T-cell reconstitution after alpha-beta-depleted transplantation in children. Via MiXCR, TCRdb re-called the PCR reads, giving one row per CDR3 protein. This table holds a few hundred thousand distinct CDR3 sequences, roughly 20% found once. The material was PBMCs from the stem cell graft donor, obtained from the stem cell graft. All receptors derive from a human donor who donated a stem cell graft to a child with acute myeloid leukemia. The CDR3 runs from the conserved cysteine through the conserved F or W. Fields, in order: CDR3 protein, J gene, V gene.

cdr3_aa: CSAKGQRVSYEQYF
j_call: TRBJ2-7
v_call: TRBV20-1

cdr3_aa: CSVEGGNSGNTIYF
j_call: TRBJ1-3
v_call: TRBV29-1

cdr3_aa: CASSPTDRGQETQYF
j_call: TRBJ2-5
v_call: TRBV4-1

cdr3_aa: CASSQEGTGRETQYF
j_call: TRBJ2-5
v_call: TRBV4-3

cdr3_aa: CASSFTGATNYGYTF
j_call: TRBJ1-2
v_call: TRBV11-2

cdr3_aa: CASSTYTEAFF
j_call: TRBJ1-1
v_call: TRBV12-3/TRBV12-4

cdr3_aa: CSANPRQGVADTQYF
j_call: TRBJ2-3
v_call: TRBV20-1

cdr3_aa: CASRPTYSGSSDEQFF
j_call: TRBJ2-1
v_call: TRBV12-3/TRBV12-4

cdr3_aa: CASRDGSRTGELFF
j_call: TRBJ2-2
v_call: TRBV27

cdr3_aa: CASSLVRDGSYEQYF
j_call: TRBJ2-7
v_call: TRBV7-2

cdr3_aa: CASSEVYVSTEAFF
j_call: TRBJ1-1
v_call: TRBV2

cdr3_aa: CASSLTKGAGMNTEAFF
j_call: TRBJ1-1
v_call: TRBV13

cdr3_aa: CATSRDQVTGEQYF
j_call: TRBJ2-7
v_call: TRBV15

cdr3_aa: CAISEEAGVVNEQFF
j_call: TRBJ2-1
v_call: TRBV10-3

cdr3_aa: CATREGLAGSPFF
j_call: TRBJ2-1
v_call: TRBV15

cdr3_aa: CASSPWTGEATEAFF
j_call: TRBJ1-1
v_call: TRBV12-3/TRBV12-4

cdr3_aa: CSARGDRVPGNTIYF
j_call: TRBJ1-3
v_call: TRBV20-1

cdr3_aa: CSARGWGNEKLFF
j_call: TRBJ1-4
v_call: TRBV20-1

cdr3_aa: CASCSGSGEQFF
j_call: TRBJ2-1
v_call: TRBV25-1

cdr3_aa: CASSFGRANTGELFF
j_call: TRBJ2-2
v_call: TRBV27

cdr3_aa: CSATAGDTQYF
j_call: TRBJ2-3
v_call: TRBV20-1

cdr3_aa: CATSRDREAGANVLTF
j_call: TRBJ2-6
v_call: TRBV15

cdr3_aa: CASSQLAGRYEQYF
j_call: TRBJ2-7
v_call: TRBV27

cdr3_aa: CASSLRTWGDEQYF
j_call: TRBJ2-7
v_call: TRBV5-1

cdr3_aa: CATSRDGVGTSDYNEQFF
j_call: TRBJ2-1
v_call: TRBV15

cdr3_aa: CASSDRDNSPLHF
j_call: TRBJ1-6
v_call: TRBV6-4

cdr3_aa: CASSLATAGGSYEQYF
j_call: TRBJ2-7
v_call: TRBV5-1

cdr3_aa: CASSLEAGVYEQYF
j_call: TRBJ2-7
v_call: TRBV5-1

cdr3_aa: CSADHHADGVGSYEQYF
j_call: TRBJ2-7
v_call: TRBV20-1

cdr3_aa: CATLWGTGELFF
j_call: TRBJ2-2
v_call: TRBV7-2

cdr3_aa: CASSFLRDRPETQYF
j_call: TRBJ2-5
v_call: TRBV12-3/TRBV12-4

cdr3_aa: CSAQLGTSGRTDTQYF
j_call: TRBJ2-3
v_call: TRBV20-1